This passage covers 28 T cell receptor beta chains from one sample sequenced in a study of cytomegalovirus exposure and HLA in healthy donors. The PCR made use of 60 Vbeta and 13 Jbeta primers. Some clones are missing from TCRdb's copy, which holds only in-frame ones; the method was immunoSEQ multiplex PCR. This sample has some 120,000 clones, with around 74% found just once. The specimen was PBMCs. The receptors derive from a man aged 25-45 years in good health and CMV-seronegative.

This clone was counted between two and nine times. One end of the junction fails to match germline, which may point to a read error. The chain links TRBV7-2 to TRBJ2-1; TRBD2 matches at 10 bases. CDR1 is SGHTA, CDR2 FQGNSA, per germline. The CDR3 extends over 14 amino acids. The CDR3 DNA reads TGTGCCAGCAGCGTAGCGGGAGGATACAATGAGCAGTTCTTC. Translating it yields CASSVAGGYNEQFF.

The rearrangement joins TRBV19 to TRBJ1-5, with D tentatively TRBD1 (6 bases). Deletions cut 0 bases from V and 0 bases from J, with 15 bases between. The V gene's germline CDR1 is LNHDA and CDR2 SQIVND (reference sequence). The CDR3 spans 18 residues. The CDR3 is CASSIDPPDSNSNQPQHF. The CDR3 DNA sequence: TGTGCCAGTAGTATAGATCCCCCGGACAGCAATAGCAATCAGCCCCAGCATTTT.

The chain links TRBV2 to TRBJ2-1; 11 bases line up with TRBD2. With 1 base clipped from V and 10 bases from J, the junction kept 6 bases outside the gene matches. Germline values: CDR1 SNHLY, CDR2 FYNNEI. This CDR3 spans 15 amino acids. The CDR3 coding sequence is TGTGCCAGCAGTGAAGTAAGGGCTAGCGGGGGGGAGCAGTTCTTC. As protein: CASSEVRASGGEQFF. The variable domain in full, completed from reference TRBV2 and TRBJ2-1, reads EPEVTQTPSHQVTQMGQEVILRCVPISNHLYFYWYRQILGQKVEFLVSFYNNEISEKSEIFDDQFSVERPDGSNFTLKIRSTKLEDSAMYFCASSEVRASGGEQFFGPGTRLTVL.

CDR3 nucleotides: TGTGCCAGCAGTTTCTTCGGACTAGCGGGCGCCGAGCAGTACTTC. This encodes CASSFFGLAGAEQYF. The J gene is TRBJ2-7, the V gene TRBV28, with TRBD2 matching 11 bases. Germline V lookup: CDR1 MDHEN, CDR2 SYDVKM. Trimming took 3 bases from V and 6 from J; bases not matched to a gene: 7. The length of the CDR3 is 15 residues.

With respect to this clone: The sample has other DNA sequences that encode this CDR3 too. The genes are TRBV29-1 and TRBJ1-2; D gene unclear. CDR3 length equals 12 residues. V gave up 1 base and J gave up 8 bases, with 11 bases separating them. Germline CDR1 reads SQVTM; CDR2 reads ANQGSEA. The CDR3 DNA sequence: TGCAGCGTTGAAGGCTCGGGTGGAGGCTACACCTTC. It is translated as CSVEGSGGGYTF.

The genes are TRBV30 and TRBJ2-1; 12 positions agree with TRBD2. Germline CDR1 and CDR2: GTSNPN and SVGIG (reference sequence). This CDR3 is built from 14 residues. V shed 1 base and J 7 bases; nucleotides not matched to a gene: 2. DNA of the CDR3: TGTGCCTGGAGTGGACTAGCGGGGGTTAATGAGCAGTTCTTC. This sequence encodes CAWSGLAGVNEQFF. Based on the CDR3 plus reference TRBV30 and TRBJ2-1, the full variable domain is SQTIHQWPATLVQPVGSPLSLECTVEGTSNPNLYWYRQAAGRGLQLLFYSVGIGQISSEVPQNLSASRPQDRQFILSSKKLLLSDSGFYLCAWSGLAGVNEQFFGPGTRLTVL.

The chain couples TRBV2 to TRBJ1-1; maybe TRBD1 (5 bases). Germline CDR1 reads SNHLY; CDR2 reads FYNNEI. V was cut by 4 bases and J by 2 bases, with 11 bases left in between. The CDR3 spans 14 residues. The CDR3 is CASSAGVTNTEAFF. The DNA of the CDR3 is TGTGCCAGCAGTGCGGGGGTTACCAACACTGAAGCTTTCTTT.

The CDR3 bases are TGTGCCAGCAGCCAAGAGAGTGGAGGCCTCTACGAGCAGTACTTC. This sequence encodes CASSQESGGLYEQYF. This rearrangement joins TRBV4-2 to TRBJ2-7; D is perhaps TRBD2 (5 bases). This CDR3 comprises 15 residues. V lost 0 bases and J lost 3, with 12 bases in between. Germline V gene lookup returns CDR1 LGHNA and CDR2 YNFKEQ.

The gene calls are TRBV11-2 and TRBJ2-3; a possible D gene is TRBD2 (6 bases). The CDR3 sequence is 17 residues long. Germline V lookup: CDR1 SGHAT, CDR2 FQNNGV. V lost 5 bases and J lost 1, with 19 bases in between. The CDR3 sequence is CASSLRLGTGGTDTQYF. The CDR3 bases are TGTGCCAGCAGCCTCAGACTAGGGACGGGGGGCACAGATACGCAGTATTTT.

CDR3 coding DNA: TGTGCCTGGAGTGCACAGCAAAACACTGAAGCTTTCTTT. Residues: CAWSAQQNTEAFF. The chain recombines TRBV30 with TRBJ1-1, with no clear D. This CDR3 spans 13 amino acids. V was trimmed by 1 base and J by 2 bases, leaving 8 bases between them. Looked up from germline, CDR1 is GTSNPN and CDR2 is SVGIG (reference sequence).

This chain uses TRBV30 with TRBJ2-5, with 13 positions matching TRBD2. The CDR3 contains 16 residues. Germline trimming cut 2 bases from V and 5 bases from J; bases unmatched to any gene: 8. The V gene's germline CDR1 is GTSNPN and CDR2 SVGIG (reference sequence). CDR3 in DNA: TGTGCCTGGAGTTGGACTAGCGGGGGAGCCGGCGAGACCCAGTACTTC. This gives the protein CAWSWTSGGAGETQYF.

The CDR3 here is CASSRRGGTGELFF. Here the CDR3 DNA reads TGTGCCAGCAGCCGCAGGGGCGGCACCGGGGAGCTGTTTTTT. The gene calls are TRBV28 and TRBJ2-2, with D perhaps TRBD1 (6 bases). Germline assignment: CDR1 MDHEN and CDR2 SYDVKM. Trimming removed 6 bases from V and 4 bases from J, with 12 bases in between. The CDR3 runs 14 residues.

The CDR3 spells CSVEEVWTGGVDGYTF. CDR3 DNA: TGCAGCGTTGAAGAGGTATGGACAGGGGGCGTGGATGGCTACACCTTC. V is TRBV29-1 and J is TRBJ1-2, with TRBD1 matching over 11 bases. The V and J ends lost 0 bases and 6 bases, in that order; junction bases with no gene match: 9. Germline loops: CDR1 SQVTM, CDR2 ANQGSEA. The CDR3 totals 16 residues.

The rearrangement uses TRBV13 and TRBJ1-1; 9 bases map to TRBD1. Losses at the gene ends were 6 bases for V and 7 bases for J; bases not matched to a gene: 9. CDR1 and CDR2 (germline): PRHDT, FYEKMQ (reference sequence). The CDR3 spans 14 residues. Written as DNA, the CDR3 is TGTGCCAGCAGGACCGGGACAGGGATTAGTGAAGCTTTCTTT. This encodes CASRTGTGISEAFF.

The chain employs TRBV28 and TRBJ2-5, with 7 bases identical to TRBD2. CDR1 is MDHEN, CDR2 SYDVKM, per germline. This CDR3 contains 12 residues. J gave up 3 bases and V 8 bases, and 3 bases lay outside the gene matches. The CDR3 coding sequence is TGTGCCAGCCTCGGGGGGAAAGAGACCCAGTACTTC. It is translated as CASLGGKETQYF.

J is TRBJ2-7 and V is TRBV27; 8 nucleotides line up with TRBD2. Trimming cost V 5 bases and J 2 bases; bases outside gene matches: 5. Looked up from germline, CDR1 is MNHEY and CDR2 is SMNVEV (reference sequence). The CDR3 extends over 14 amino acids. Here the CDR3 reads CASSPVAGTYEQYF. The CDR3 nucleotides are TGTGCCAGCAGTCCGGTAGCGGGGACCTACGAGCAGTACTTC.

The rearrangement joins TRBV29-1 to TRBJ2-2; possibly TRBD2 for D (7 bases). Germline CDR1 and CDR2: SQVTM and ANQGSEA. This CDR3 has 13 residues. Trimming left V 3 bases short and J 5 bases short, with 10 bases between. CDR3 in amino acids: CSVDRGGTGELFF. The CDR3 DNA is TGCAGCGTTGACAGGGGAGGGACCGGGGAGCTGTTTTTT.

For this clone: A read error may produce the germline difference seen at one junction end. V is TRBV7-7 and J is TRBJ2-5, with 9 bases aligning to TRBD2. CDR1 is SSHAT and CDR2 is FNYEAQ in the germline V gene (reference sequence). The CDR3 is 15 residues long. The CDR3 protein is CASSSGSGGQETQYF. The CDR3 bases are TGTGCTAGCAGCTCTGGTAGCGGGGGCCAAGAGACCCAGTACTTC.

CDR3 region: CASSLQGGSYNEQFF. The CDR3 DNA is TGTGCCAGTAGTTTGCAGGGGGGCTCCTACAATGAGCAGTTCTTC. The rearrangement links TRBV19 to TRBJ2-1, with D perhaps matching TRBD1 (7 bases). The CDR3 spans 15 residues. Germline V gene data show CDR1 as LNHDA and CDR2 as SQIVND (reference sequence). V lost 5 bases and J lost 0, with 11 bases in between.

The rearrangement uses TRBV19 and TRBJ1-5, with 8 bases fitting TRBD1. The germline gives CDR1 LNHDA, CDR2 SQIVND (reference sequence). With 7 bases clipped from V and 7 bases from J, the junction kept 12 bases outside the gene matches. The length of the CDR3 is 15 residues. CDR3 DNA sequence: TGTGCCAGTAATAAGGACAGGGAGGGAGAACAGCCCCAGCATTTT. It encodes CASNKDREGEQPQHF.

This chain uses TRBV6-4 with TRBJ2-3; TRBD1 agrees at 8 bases. Per the germline V gene, CDR1 is MRHNA and CDR2 is SNTAGT. The trim removed 11 bases at V and 2 bases at J, leaving 9 bases unmatched. This CDR3 is 14 amino acids long. The CDR3 nucleotides read TGTGCCCCCCAGGGACAGGCGACCACAGATACGCAGTATTTT. Amino acids: CAPQGQATTDTQYF.

This chain links TRBV5-6 with TRBJ1-5; 8 positions agree with TRBD1. CDR3 size: 16 residues. Germline-derived CDR1 and CDR2 are SGHDT and YYEEEE. The V gene end was trimmed by 1 base and the J gene end by 5 bases; junction bases not matched to a gene: 8. CDR3 bases: TGTGCCAGCAGCTTGTGGACAGGGAATAATTATCAGCCCCAGCATTTT. Translated: CASSLWTGNNYQPQHF.

The CDR3 reads CASSLAPPASTGEGGYTF. CDR3 DNA sequence: TGCGCCAGCAGCTTGGCTCCCCCGGCTTCGACAGGGGAGGGTGGCTACACCTTC. The gene calls are TRBV5-1 and TRBJ1-2; TRBD1 aligns across 8 bases. The CDR3 sequence is 18 residues long. CDR1 SGHRS and CDR2 YFSETQ come from the germline V gene. V lost 0 bases to trimming and J lost 7 bases; unmatched junction nucleotides: 17.

V gene TRBV5-1 combines with J gene TRBJ2-5, with a tentative D call TRBD2 (6 bases). The CDR3 spans 13 residues. With 6 bases removed from V and 3 bases from J, the gap between germline ends came to 12 bases. The V gene's germline CDR1 is SGHRS and CDR2 YFSETQ. CDR3 region: CASNRRREETQYF. In nucleotides, the CDR3 is TGCGCCAGCAATCGGCGGAGGGAAGAGACCCAGTACTTC.

This clone was found a few times. The chain couples TRBV19 to TRBJ1-2; the match to TRBD1 covers 7 bases. CDR3 length equals 13 residues. Germline V CDR1 and CDR2: LNHDA, SQIVND (reference sequence). V shed 5 bases and J 3 bases; nucleotides not matched to a gene: 3. The CDR3, as DNA: TGTGCCAGTAGTCAGGGGGTAGACTATGGCTACACCTTC. Translated, it gives CASSQGVDYGYTF.

The rearrangement links TRBV29-1 to TRBJ2-3, with TRBD1 matching over 7 bases. The CDR3 spans 13 residues. V shed 7 bases and J 3 bases; nucleotides not matched to a gene: 7. Germline V gene lookup returns CDR1 SQVTM and CDR2 ANQGSEA. CDR3 nucleotide sequence: TGCAGCGGACTGACAGGGTGGACAGATACGCAGTATTTT. Its translation is CSGLTGWTDTQYF.

The rearrangement uses TRBV27 and TRBJ2-5; 12 bases agree with TRBD2. The J call may be wrong; the DNA end is better matched by TRBJ2-7. This CDR3 contains 17 residues. Germline-derived CDR1 and CDR2 are MNHEY and SMNVEV (reference sequence). This chain's CDR3 is CASSIRTSGMSTYEQYF. The CDR3 DNA sequence: TGTGCCAGCAGTATCCGGACTAGCGGGATGTCCACCTACGAGCAGTACTTC.

Turning to this clone: The junction shows a germline mismatch at one end, possibly a read error. The chain combines TRBV7-9 with TRBJ2-7, with D maybe TRBD1 (5 bases). The CDR3 consists of 12 residues. Germline assignment: CDR1 SEHNR and CDR2 FQNEAQ (reference sequence). DNA for the CDR3: TGTTCCAGCAGCTCCGACAGCTACGAGCAGTACTTC. It encodes CSSSSDSYEQYF.